What follows are 27 T cell receptor beta chains derived from one specimen sequenced in a study of post-analysis software for immune sequencing data. Whole-study results and caveats: Four to six TRBV segments, including TRBV5-6, TRBV5-1 and TRBV20-1, were more frequent in patients than controls.

The antigens of these receptors remain unknown. The TCR beta cDNA libraries contained unique molecular identifiers. TCRdb fed the PCR reads into MiXCR, producing one record per CDR3 protein. Among fewer than 850,000 distinct CDR3 sequences listed, about 45% were seen once. Sequenced input: blood. The receptor source for this set is a girl aged 5-17 years with multiple sclerosis.

This clonotype appeared a few times. The chain links TRBV5-6 to TRBJ2-5; tentative D call: TRBD2 (6 bases). Trimming took 4 bases from V and 2 from J, leaving 15 bases between them. The V gene's germline CDR1 is SGHDT and CDR2 YYEEEE. This CDR3 has 15 residues. The CDR3 protein is CASSLSWDLQETQYF. The CDR3 DNA follows: TGTGCCAGCAGCCTAAGTTGGGACTTACAAGAGACCCAGTACTTC.

The rearrangement links TRBV6-2 or TRBV6-3 to TRBJ2-5, with 7 bases that match TRBD2. Trimming cost V 2 bases and J 2 bases; bases outside gene matches: 5. The germline V gene has CDR1 MNHEY and CDR2 SVGEGT. CDR3 length: 15 residues. The chain's CDR3 is CASSYSAGVQETQYF. The CDR3 DNA is TGTGCCAGCAGTTACAGCGCGGGAGTTCAAGAGACCCAGTACTTC.

This clonotype was seen a handful of times. The chain combines TRBV5-6 with TRBJ2-1; TRBD2 aligns across 15 bases. Germline assignment: CDR1 SGHDT and CDR2 YYEEEE. The junction had 6 bases not matched to a gene; V was cut back by 4 bases and J by 7 bases. This CDR3 has 16 residues. The CDR3 nucleotides read TGTGCCAGCAGCCCCGGGACTAGCGGGAGGAGGAATGAGCAGTTCTTC. Its protein is CASSPGTSGRRNEQFF.

The chain combines TRBV9 with TRBJ1-5; perhaps TRBD1 as D (5 bases). V was cut by 2 bases and J by 0 bases, with 12 bases left in between. The germline V gene encodes CDR1 SGDLS and CDR2 YYNGEE. The CDR3 is made up of 16 amino acids. CDR3 DNA: TGTGCCAGCAGCGTTGGCGGGGCCGGTAGCAATCAGCCCCAGCATTTT. This codes for CASSVGGAGSNQPQHF.

The CDR3 DNA reads as TGTGCCAGCACCCTAGGGGGTGGAGGGCAGTTCTTC. Translated: CASTLGGGGQFF. The chain is built from TRBV11-2 and TRBJ2-1, with D perhaps TRBD1 (6 bases). V was cut by 7 bases and J by 12 bases, with 16 bases left in between. The CDR3 loop spans 12 amino acids. Per the germline V gene, CDR1 is SGHAT and CDR2 is FQNNGV.

This clonotype has more than one count but fewer than ten. The J gene is TRBJ2-3, the V gene TRBV7-3, with TRBD2 identical over 14 bases. J lost 1 base, V lost 5 bases, and 11 bases had no gene match. The CDR3 loop spans 19 amino acids. Germline CDR1 is SGHTA and CDR2 is FQGTGA. CDR3 DNA sequence: TGTGCCAGCAGCCACATCGGACTAGCGGGAGGACCGCGCACAGATACGCAGTATTTT. It codes for CASSHIGLAGGPRTDTQYF.

V gene TRBV10-2 combines with J gene TRBJ2-7; D perhaps matches TRBD2 (5 bases). Trimming removed 2 bases from V and 6 bases from J, with 11 bases in between. This CDR3 comprises 13 residues. Germline V lookup: CDR1 WSHSY, CDR2 SAAADI. CDR3 DNA sequence: TGCGCCAGCAGTGAGGTAGGCGGGTCCGAGCAGTACTTC. Encoded protein: CASSEVGGSEQYF.

V and J are TRBV6-4 and TRBJ2-3; D might be TRBD2 (5 bases). Germline V CDR1 and CDR2: MRHNA, SNTAGT. V was cut by 2 bases and J by 8 bases, with 11 bases left in between. CDR3 length: 13 residues. The CDR3 is CASSDATAGTQYF. CDR3 sequence (DNA): TGTGCCAGCAGTGACGCGACGGCGGGTACGCAGTATTTT.

About this clonotype itself: A junction boundary mismatches the germline segment, possibly from a read error. The rearrangement links TRBV12-3 or TRBV12-4 to TRBJ2-6; no firm D call. CDR3 length equals 19 residues. The CDR3, as DNA: TGTACCAGCAGTTTAGCTGTTTCGCTAGATTACTCTGGGGCCAACGTCCTGACTTTC. Protein product: CTSSLAVSLDYSGANVLTF.

Points on this clonotype: A read error may produce the germline difference seen at one junction end. The genes are TRBV5-1 and TRBJ2-3; 9 bases are a match to TRBD1. The length of the CDR3 is 19 residues. From germline, CDR1 is SGHRS and CDR2 YFSETQ. CDR3 in DNA: TGCACCAGCAGCTGGAGGGACAGGGCCCCGGAGGGGCGCCCAGATACGCAGTATTTT. This sequence encodes CTSSWRDRAPEGRPDTQYF.

The chain recombines TRBV7-8 with TRBJ1-2, with D perhaps TRBD1 (5 bases). The CDR3 has 14 residues. Germline-derived CDR1 and CDR2 are SGHVS and FQNEAQ. Trimming removed 5 bases at V and 4 bases at J, with 14 bases between. The CDR3 coding sequence is TGTGCCAGCAGCCCAACGGCAGGGACCTATGGCTACACCTTC. Encoded protein: CASSPTAGTYGYTF.

This rearrangement joins TRBV6-2 or TRBV6-3 to TRBJ2-5, with 8 bases aligning to TRBD1. The J call may be mistaken, given a closer DNA end match to TRBJ2-7. The CDR3 sequence is 13 residues long. CDR1 and CDR2 from the germline V gene are MNHEY and SVGEGT. The CDR3 sequence: CASKMTGVNEQYF. CDR3 nucleotide sequence: TGTGCCAGCAAGATGACAGGGGTTAACGAGCAGTACTTC.

This clonotype was recorded a few times. The chain combines TRBV12-1 with TRBJ2-5. TRBV12-1 has pseudogene status. The CDR3 runs 16 residues. DNA of the CDR3: TGTGCCAGCAGCTTTAAGCCGGCCGGATCTCGAGCAGCTGTGTACTTC. Amino acid sequence: CASSFKPAGSRAAVYF.

This rearrangement joins TRBV6-1 to TRBJ2-7, with 10 bases that match TRBD1. Germline CDR1 is MNHNS and CDR2 is SASEGT. V trimming: 7 bases; J trimming: 2 bases; junction bases outside the gene matches: 5. CDR3 length equals 14 residues. The CDR3 region is CASKRDRGAYEQYF. The CDR3 nucleotides read TGTGCCAGCAAACGGGACAGGGGCGCCTACGAGCAGTACTTC.

This clonotype has a handful of counts. The chain is built from TRBV12-3 or TRBV12-4 and TRBJ2-3, with TRBD2 as a possible D gene (5 bases). The CDR3 is 15 amino acids. V gave up 5 bases and J gave up 2 bases, with 14 bases separating them. For the CDR3, the DNA is TGTGCCAGCAGTCGGGATAGTGTACACACAGATACGCAGTATTTT. Protein product: CASSRDSVHTDTQYF.

The rearrangement joins TRBV27 to TRBJ2-7; 7 bases line up with TRBD2. Unmatched junction bases numbered 14, after V lost 6 bases and J lost 0 bases. The CDR3 is 17 amino acids. Per germline, CDR1 MNHEY and CDR2 SMNVEV (reference sequence). CDR3 coding DNA: TGTGCCAGCAGGCGGGACTACGGGGGTGAGCACTCCTACGAGCAGTACTTC. Its translation is CASRRDYGGEHSYEQYF.

The rearrangement links TRBV5-1 to TRBJ2-1, with no clear D. Between the trimmed V and J ends, which lost 0 bases and 0 bases, there was a span of 7 bases. The CDR3 runs 15 residues. Germline V lookup: CDR1 SGHRS, CDR2 YFSETQ. The CDR3 region has the DNA TGCGCCAGCAGCTTGGCCCGCAACTCCTACAATGAGCAGTTCTTC. As protein: CASSLARNSYNEQFF.

The chain couples TRBV12-3 or TRBV12-4 to TRBJ1-5; D is undetermined. The CDR3 length is 15 residues. V lost 1 base, J lost 0 bases, and 7 bases lay in between. CDR3 amino acids: CASSLDGDSNQPQHF. The CDR3 DNA reads TGTGCCAGCAGTTTAGACGGAGATAGCAATCAGCCCCAGCATTTT.

The chain recombines TRBV6-5 with TRBJ2-3; 7 positions match TRBD2. From germline, CDR1 is MNHEY and CDR2 SVGAGI. The CDR3 runs to 17 residues. The J segment lost 2 bases and the V segment lost 0 bases, leaving 8 bases of the junction unmatched. In DNA, the CDR3 is TGTGCCAGCAGTTACTCGATAGCTAGCGGACTCACAGATACGCAGTATTTT. It codes for CASSYSIASGLTDTQYF.

This clonotype was counted between two and nine times. This chain links TRBV7-9 with TRBJ1-1; D is unresolved. The CDR3 runs to 12 residues. The germline V gene has CDR1 SEHNR and CDR2 FQNEAQ (reference sequence). The V end was cut by 6 bases, the J end by 1 base, with 6 bases between. CDR3 residues: CASRWENTEAFF. CDR3 nucleotides: TGTGCCAGCAGGTGGGAGAACACTGAAGCTTTCTTT. Combining the CDR3 with reference TRBV7-9 and TRBJ1-1 gives the whole variable domain DTGVSQNPRHKITKRGQNVTFRCDPISEHNRLYWYRQTLGQGPEFLTYFQNEAQLEKSRLLSDRFSAERPKGSFSTLEIQRTEQGDSAMYLCASRWENTEAFFGQGTRLTVV.

J is TRBJ2-5 and V is TRBV12-3 or TRBV12-4; D gene uncertain. The J call may be incorrect, as the DNA end agrees better with TRBJ2-7. The CDR3 has 15 residues. The CDR3 nucleotides are TGTGCCAGCAGCCCAAGTGCACAGACGATCTACGAGCAGTACTTC. This sequence encodes CASSPSAQTIYEQYF.

The genes are TRBV4-3 and TRBJ2-1; TRBD2 agrees at 10 bases. The CDR3 runs to 14 residues. Germline assignment: CDR1 LGHNA and CDR2 YSLEER. Germline trimming cut 0 bases from V and 12 bases from J; bases unmatched to any gene: 5. This CDR3 is CASSQDRLAGAQFF. CDR3 DNA sequence: TGCGCCAGCAGCCAAGATAGGCTAGCGGGAGCGCAGTTCTTC.

The table lists this clonotype with a few counts. J is TRBJ2-7 and V is TRBV13, with a weak D call TRBD1 (6 bases). There are 15 residues in the CDR3. Trimming removed 5 bases at V and 2 bases at J, with 16 bases between. Germline V gene lookup returns CDR1 PRHDT and CDR2 FYEKMQ (reference sequence). CDR3 protein: CASSRRGSLPYEQYF. CDR3 nucleotides: TGTGCCAGCAGCCGAAGGGGGAGCCTCCCCTACGAGCAGTACTTC.

This clonotype has at least ten counts. In DNA form, the CDR3 reads TGTGCCAGCAGCTCGGGCCACAGCACAGATACGCAGTATTTT. Translating it yields CASSSGHSTDTQYF. The chain uses TRBV7-2 and TRBJ2-3, with D unclear. Trimming took off 4 bases at V and 0 bases at J, with 8 bases between the two ends. The CDR3 runs 14 residues. From germline, CDR1 is SGHTA and CDR2 FQGNSA.

The sample holds one count of this clonotype. The rearrangement joins TRBV7-9 to TRBJ1-2; D unclear. The CDR3 is 14 residues long. The germline V gene encodes CDR1 SEHNR and CDR2 FQNEAQ (reference sequence). Trimming removed 1 base from V and 4 bases from J, with 10 bases in between. The CDR3 protein is CASSLGAMAYGYTF. The CDR3 nucleotides read TGTGCCAGCAGCTTAGGGGCCATGGCCTATGGCTACACCTTC.

The rearrangement links TRBV11-1 to TRBJ1-4; maybe TRBD1 (5 bases). This CDR3 is 16 amino acids long. Trimming left V 5 bases short and J 5 bases short, with 18 bases between. The germline V gene encodes CDR1 SGHAT and CDR2 FQDESV (reference sequence). The CDR3 sequence is CASSRGPGLENEKLFF. The CDR3 bases are TGTGCCAGCAGCCGGGGCCCGGGACTGGAGAATGAAAAACTGTTTTTT.

The chain recombines TRBV27 with TRBJ2-7; 8 positions agree with TRBD1. Germline CDR1 and CDR2: MNHEY and SMNVEV (reference sequence). The CDR3 is 13 residues long. The J segment lost 6 bases and the V segment lost 8 bases, leaving 9 bases of the junction unmatched. CDR3 region: CASGGQGLSEQYF. Here the CDR3 DNA reads TGTGCCAGCGGTGGACAGGGCTTAAGCGAGCAGTACTTC.